One T cell receptor (beta chain) is described in this entry. This clonotype was recorded a few times. It has no known antigen specificity. Per-base quality was not reported, and no clone a single base away is much larger than it. The method was 5' RACE. Data came from an Illumina HiSeq 2500. A second PCR of roughly 7 to 11 cycles was performed with a sample-barcoded 5' primer and a J-beta primer mix. Each TCR beta cDNA molecule received a unique molecular identifier from a template-switch 5' adaptor carrying 12 random nucleotides. At least 2.5 million CDR3-containing paired-end reads were obtained from each sample. All of the RNA was converted into first-strand cDNA using the Mint cDNA synthesis kit, with a TRBC-specific oligonucleotide serving as the primer. Following uracil-DNA glycosylase treatment, a first 18-cycle PCR with universal primers M1SS and BC2_uni_R was performed on all cDNA. From the authors' description of their analysis: Each sample was normalized by randomly selecting 1 million high-quality reads, each carrying a distinct molecular identifier. Instead of being binned into consensus sequences, reads that shared molecular identifiers were thrown out. MiTCR, run with a Q25 quality threshold and the strictest error-elimination algorithm, handled CDR3 identification, clonotype clustering and error correction. A nonparametric unseen species model with Euler transformation was used to estimate a lower bound on total TCR beta diversity. TCRdb reanalyzed the raw reads on its own, using fastp at Q25 for trimming and MiXCR for clone calling, and kept in-frame beta chains. Every CDR3 protein is listed once, alongside the most common genes and DNA of its rows. The V and J calls were not made by the authors but by TCRdb's processing. Present in this sample are roughly 550,000 distinct CDR3 sequences, around 24% of which were seen just once. The ten top clones hold less than 9% of the sample.

The roughly 39 donors, aged 6 to 90 years, were systemically healthy Caucasian individuals from Russia. About 10 milliliters of peripheral blood were collected from each donor into EDTA-treated Vacutainer tubes. PBMCs were isolated by Ficoll-Paque density-gradient centrifugation, with at least 6 million obtained per sample. Trizol reagent was used to extract total RNA from the PBMCs, yielding at least 5.5 micrograms per sample. The percentages of naive CD45RAhigh/CD27high T cells were determined by flow cytometry on a PBMC aliquot from every donor. The CDR3 covers 15 residues, taking in both the cysteine and the phenylalanine. This entry keeps only the CDR3 DNA: 45 bases, framed from base 1. The germline V gene (reference sequence) provides CDR1 MNHEY and CDR2 SMNVEV. This entry belongs to a study of blood T cells in healthy people across ages (dated by TCRdb to about 2015). Some background on the complete study: In model experiments, template switching captured about one uniquely barcoded TCR beta cDNA molecule for every two T cells. To track age-related changes in TCR beta repertoire diversity, the study relied on deep sequencing normalized with unique cDNA molecular identifiers. Donors were grouped into four age groups: young (average about 15 years), middle-aged (roughly 38), aged (around 62) and long-lived (approximately 82). Using the same blood draw, the study looked at two additional independent replicas of 1 million unique cDNA reads for two donors, one aged 18 to 30 and the other aged 80 or older.

Broader findings and caveats from the paper: As age increased, observed TCR beta diversity per million T cells dropped in a roughly linear way, and a significant reduction was already evident by age 40. Estimates of total diversity based on one million sequenced T cells were considered lower bounds and underestimates. Compared with the aged group, the long-lived group had more naive CD4+ T cells, fewer expanded clones and increased TCR diversity, suggesting age selection. There was a strong correlation between observed TCR beta diversity and the percentage of naive T cells measured by flow cytometry. Because profiling used bulk unsorted PBMCs, naive and antigen-experienced compartments could not be compared conclusively. Because the CMV infection status of the donors was unknown, age-related changes in expanded clonotypes may potentially have been confounded.

This sample was also put to use in a study of T cells of mothers and their children. Looking at the second paper: Nine systemically healthy Caucasian individuals, comprising three mothers and their six children, were included as donors. cDNA synthesis used all of the extracted RNA, with around 1.4 ug of RNA in each 15 ul reaction. In the second PCR, sample barcodes and 2-4 random nucleotides were introduced via the M1S primer. Over 8.5 million TCR beta CDR3 reads came from each mother, compared with roughly 2.8 million reads from each child. In both related and unrelated pairs, thymic selection shapes the output of TCR recombination in a similar way, with inherited differences having only a minor effect. Normalized repertoire overlap was always slightly but never significantly higher in related than unrelated mother-child pairs. No persistent microchimeric T cell clones were detected, at a sensitivity of roughly 99 clones per million clonotypes. The study used deep NGS to compare TCR beta repertoires of mothers and children, seeking features distinguishing related mother-child pairs from unrelated individuals. On average, the children were approximately 12 +/- 4 years old, while the mothers were 40 +/- 4 years old. After adapter ligation was performed with NEBNext reagents, the libraries were sequenced on an Illumina HiSeq 2000 with 100+100 nt paired-end reads. Mother and child libraries were prepared a month apart and sequenced in separate runs to prevent cross-contamination. Each donor had between 500,000 and 2,000,000 distinct TCR beta clonotypes identified. Naive TCR beta clonotypes were estimated from low-frequency clonotypes matched to each donor's FACS-determined naive share, without sorting.

The receptor comes from a boy aged 5-17 years in good health. The specimen was blood. The rearrangement joined TRBV27 to TRBJ2-5; the D gene is possibly TRBD2, with 6 bases matching. The closer fit of TRBJ2-1 to the DNA end suggests the J call may be wrong. The nucleotide sequence is TGTGCCAGCAGTTACCTAGCGAGAACCTACAATGAGCAGTTCTTC. Translated, this is CASSYLARTYNEQFF.